Listed here are 27 T cell receptor beta chains from one sample, sequenced in a study of a mutant IDH1 vaccine in newly diagnosed glioma. The sample's time point: week 35, safety follow-up. In the vaccine, a single dose held 300 ug of the mutant IDH1 20-mer peptide, along with topical imiquimod. TCRdb's table, derived via immunoSEQ multiplex PCR, lists solely in-frame clones and lacks some. The sample comprises over 55,000 clones, roughly 76% of which are singletons, and roughly 5.2% rests with the top ten. These receptors' targets are unknown. The sequenced sample was PBMCs, obtained from a glioma patient whose treatment included an IDH1 peptide vaccine. These receptors were collected from a man aged 35-49 years with glioma.

J is TRBJ1-1 and V is TRBV7-6; D might be TRBD1 (6 bases). Germline assignment: CDR1 SGHVS and CDR2 FNYEAQ. Trimming left V 2 bases short and J 1 base short, with 23 bases between. CDR3 length equals 19 residues. CDR3 loop: CASSLLSGGAGTRNTEAFF. In DNA, the CDR3 is TGTGCCAGCAGCTTATTATCGGGGGGGGCCGGGACACGGAACACTGAAGCTTTCTTT.

The rearrangement links TRBV4-1 to TRBJ1-6; D perhaps matches TRBD1 (5 bases). The ends were cut back, 3 bases at V and 0 bases at J, with 15 bases in the middle. CDR1 and CDR2 from the germline V gene are MGHRA and YSYEKL. The CDR3 is made up of 18 amino acids. The CDR3 spells CASSHGTGVSSYNSPLHF. In DNA form, the CDR3 reads TGCGCCAGCAGCCACGGGACGGGAGTGAGCTCCTATAATTCACCCCTCCACTTT.

The rearrangement joins TRBV7-2 to TRBJ1-2; 9 bases map to TRBD1. Trimming took 6 bases from V and 8 from J; bases not matched to a gene: 13. The germline V gene has CDR1 SGHTA and CDR2 FQGNSA. The CDR3 totals 15 residues. In DNA, the CDR3 is TGTGCCAGCAGACAAACAGGGGGCGGGGTGAGCGGCTACACCTTC. Amino acids: CASRQTGGGVSGYTF.

V usage is TRBV6-6 and J usage is TRBJ2-5; TRBD1 or TRBD2 may be the D gene (6 bases each). CDR1 is MNHNY, CDR2 SVGAGI, per germline (reference sequence). This CDR3 spans 13 amino acids. The V gene lost 3 bases and the J gene lost 4 bases, with 9 bases spanning the gap. The CDR3: CASSYPGAETQYF. Here the CDR3 DNA reads TGTGCCAGCAGTTATCCGGGGGCAGAGACCCAGTACTTC.

This rearrangement joins TRBV28 to TRBJ2-5, with D uncertain. V dropped 3 bases and J dropped 7 bases, with 9 bases sitting between them. The CDR3 is 12 amino acids. The germline V gene has CDR1 MDHEN and CDR2 SYDVKM. CDR3 in amino acids: CASSLIMGTQYF. The CDR3 DNA is TGTGCCAGCAGTTTGATTATGGGGACCCAGTACTTC.

The chain is built from TRBV2 and TRBJ1-1, with a weak D call TRBD1 (5 bases). Germline-derived CDR1 and CDR2 are SNHLY and FYNNEI. V was pared by 2 bases and J by 7 bases, with 11 bases between. This CDR3 is 13 amino acids long. The CDR3 spells CASSETGLGEAFF. The CDR3 DNA is TGTGCCAGCAGTGAAACGGGGCTCGGTGAAGCTTTCTTT.

V gene TRBV14 combines with J gene TRBJ1-1; 10 bases agree with TRBD1. Germline loops: CDR1 SGHDN, CDR2 FVKESK. With 5 bases clipped from V and 10 bases from J, the junction kept 7 bases outside the gene matches. The CDR3 contains 13 residues. CDR3 in amino acids: CASSWTGGKGAFF. CDR3 nucleotide sequence: TGTGCCAGCAGCTGGACAGGGGGTAAGGGAGCTTTCTTT.

The V and J genes are TRBV10-3 and TRBJ2-4; D not certain. Germline CDR1 and CDR2: ENHRY and SYGVKD. The CDR3 contains 16 residues. The V end was cut by 2 bases, the J end by 2 bases, with 13 bases between. The CDR3 sequence is CAISEEEAGTKNIQYF. The CDR3 DNA sequence: TGTGCCATCAGTGAGGAGGAAGCAGGAACCAAAAACATTCAGTACTTC.

This chain links TRBV7-9 with TRBJ2-3; D unclear. From germline, CDR1 is SEHNR and CDR2 FQNEAQ (reference sequence). CDR3 size: 10 residues. The germline V and J ends were trimmed by 1 base and 7 bases, with 0 bases remaining between them. CDR3 residues: CASSLDTQYF. In DNA, the CDR3 is TGTGCCAGCAGCTTAGATACGCAGTATTTT.

This sequence joins TRBV11-2 and TRBJ1-6; no reliable D call. This CDR3 has 17 residues. The germline CDR1 and CDR2 sequences are SGHAT and FQNNGV. V lost 3 bases and J lost 0, with 12 bases in between. The CDR3 protein is CASSLISGSSYNSPLHF. In nucleotides, the CDR3 is TGTGCCAGCAGCTTGATTTCGGGGAGCTCCTATAATTCACCCCTCCACTTT.

This clone has just a few counts. The V and J genes are TRBV19 and TRBJ1-1; D not resolved. Germline values: CDR1 LNHDA, CDR2 SQIVND (reference sequence). V was shortened by 7 bases and J by 3 bases, with 12 bases between the two germline ends. The CDR3 has 13 residues. CDR3 protein: CASMGGRHTEAFF. Written as DNA, the CDR3 is TGTGCCAGTATGGGAGGCCGGCACACTGAAGCTTTCTTT.

This clone appeared a few times. J is TRBJ2-1 and V is TRBV19, with 7 bases fitting TRBD1. There are 15 residues in the CDR3. With 10 bases clipped from V and 0 bases from J, the junction kept 9 bases outside the gene matches. Germline V gene sequence: CDR1 LNHDA, CDR2 SQIVND (reference sequence). CDR3 DNA: TGTGCCACCACACAGGGGACCCACTCCTACAATGAGCAGTTCTTC. It translates to CATTQGTHSYNEQFF.

V is TRBV10-3 and J is TRBJ2-6, with 10 bases matching TRBD1. Trimming at V came to 10 bases and at J to 2 bases, leaving 5 bases not matched to a gene. The CDR3 has 15 amino acids. The germline V gene has CDR1 ENHRY and CDR2 SYGVKD. CDR3 sequence: CATRDRGAGANVLTF. The CDR3 bases are TGTGCCACCCGGGACAGGGGAGCTGGGGCCAACGTCCTGACTTTC.

The chain uses TRBV10-3 and TRBJ2-4, with TRBD1 identical over 7 bases. The germline V gene encodes CDR1 ENHRY and CDR2 SYGVKD. V was pared by 3 bases and J by 4 bases, with 6 bases of the junction left unmatched. This CDR3 contains 15 residues. Here the CDR3 reads CAISDRTGVKNIQYF. CDR3 DNA: TGTGCCATCAGTGACCGCACAGGGGTTAAAAACATTCAGTACTTC.

The V gene is TRBV13, the J gene TRBJ2-3; no clear D. V lost 5 bases, J lost 4 bases, and 19 bases lay in between. The V gene's germline CDR1 is PRHDT and CDR2 FYEKMQ (reference sequence). The CDR3 totals 16 residues. CDR3 sequence (DNA): TGTGCCAGCAGCCCCCGAGAGGCGCTATATCCAGATACGCAGTATTTT. Translating it yields CASSPREALYPDTQYF.

This chain uses TRBV6-5 with TRBJ1-1; D unclear. V lost 6 bases and J lost 1, with 6 bases in between. Germline loops: CDR1 MNHEY, CDR2 SVGAGI. This CDR3 comprises 12 residues. The CDR3 spells CASSYTNTEAFF. DNA of the CDR3: TGTGCCAGCAGCTACACGAACACTGAAGCTTTCTTT.

In this sample, this clone turned up a few times. The chain joins TRBV30 to TRBJ1-6; tentative D call: TRBD1 (5 bases). Trimming stripped 4 bases from V and 4 bases from J, with 14 bases between. The CDR3 loop spans 15 amino acids. From germline, CDR1 is GTSNPN and CDR2 SVGIG (reference sequence). The DNA of the CDR3 is TGTGCCTGGAACCTAGGGACGTTATATAATTCACCCCTCCACTTT. This codes for CAWNLGTLYNSPLHF. The whole variable domain, filled in from reference TRBV30 and TRBJ1-6, reads SQTIHQWPATLVQPVGSPLSLECTVEGTSNPNLYWYRQAAGRGLQLLFYSVGIGQISSEVPQNLSASRPQDRQFILSSKKLLLSDSGFYLCAWNLGTLYNSPLHFGNGTRLTVT.

The chain employs TRBV6-5 and TRBJ2-7; the D is unclear. V was trimmed by 6 bases and J by 3 bases, leaving 15 bases between them. The CDR3 contains 14 residues. CDR1 is MNHEY, CDR2 SVGAGI, per germline. Here the CDR3 reads CASRGRTSLYEQYF. CDR3 coding DNA: TGTGCCAGCAGGGGCCGGACCTCTCTCTACGAGCAGTACTTC.

V gene TRBV29-1 combines with J gene TRBJ2-2; D tentatively fits TRBD1 or TRBD2 (5 bases each). With 7 bases removed from V and 4 bases from J, the gap between germline ends came to 13 bases. The CDR3 runs to 13 residues. Looked up from germline, CDR1 is SQVTM and CDR2 is ANQGSEA. CDR3 sequence: CSGFGGTTGELFF. CDR3 coding DNA: TGCAGCGGATTTGGGGGTACCACCGGGGAGCTGTTTTTT.

J is TRBJ2-5 and V is TRBV11-1, with a weak D call TRBD2 (5 bases). This CDR3 is 15 amino acids long. V was pared by 5 bases and J by 9 bases, with 22 bases between. CDR1 SGHAT and CDR2 FQDESV come from the germline V gene (reference sequence). CDR3: CASSNRALSRRPQYF. The CDR3 DNA is TGTGCCAGCAGCAACCGGGCCCTCTCGCGGAGGCCCCAGTACTTC.

The V and J genes are TRBV25-1 and TRBJ1-1; 10 bases are a match to TRBD1. CDR1 is MGHDK and CDR2 is SYGVNS in the germline V gene. The CDR3 consists of 15 residues. J was trimmed by 4 bases and V by 7 bases; bases with no gene match: 9. CDR3 loop: CASMGDRGQSTEAFF. CDR3 nucleotide sequence: TGTGCCAGCATGGGAGACAGGGGGCAGAGCACTGAAGCTTTCTTT. The whole variable domain, remainder taken from reference TRBV25-1 and TRBJ1-1, is EADIYQTPRYLVIGTGKKITLECSQTMGHDKMYWYQQDPGMELHLIHYSYGVNSTEKGDLSSESTVSRIRTEHFPLTLESARPSHTSQYLCASMGDRGQSTEAFFGQGTRLTVV.

This rearrangement joins TRBV28 to TRBJ1-1, with D perhaps matching TRBD1 (6 bases). The germline CDR1 and CDR2 sequences are MDHEN and SYDVKM. V lost 3 bases and J lost 3, with 14 bases in between. The CDR3 has 15 amino acids. The CDR3 reads CASSFRLRGDTEAFF. The DNA of the CDR3 is TGTGCCAGCAGTTTCCGCCTTAGGGGGGACACTGAAGCTTTCTTT.

The sample holds one count of this clone. This chain joins TRBV28 and TRBJ2-7, with TRBD1 identical over 7 bases. The junction had 9 bases not matched to a gene; V was cut back by 1 base and J by 6 bases. Germline V gene lookup returns CDR1 MDHEN and CDR2 SYDVKM. The CDR3 consists of 15 residues. CDR3 residues: CASSLSTGTASEQYF. The DNA for the CDR3 is TGTGCCAGCAGTTTATCAACCGGGACAGCTAGCGAGCAGTACTTC.

The chain is built from TRBV18 and TRBJ1-2; weak D call: TRBD1 (6 bases). Per the germline V gene, CDR1 is KGHSH and CDR2 is LQKENI. The CDR3 has 12 residues. Trimming cost V 5 bases and J 6 bases, with 10 bases left between them. CDR3 sequence: CASSLAGDGYTF. As DNA, the CDR3 is TGTGCCAGCTCATTGGCAGGGGATGGCTACACCTTC.

V usage is TRBV18 and J usage is TRBJ2-2, with TRBD2 matching 9 bases. J lost 7 bases, V lost 1 base, and 7 bases had no gene match. The CDR3 has 16 amino acids. The V gene's germline CDR1 is KGHSH and CDR2 LQKENI. CDR3 in amino acids: CASSPRLAGRGGELFF. Here the CDR3 DNA reads TGTGCCAGCTCACCACGCCTAGCGGGACGTGGCGGGGAGCTGTTTTTT.

V usage is TRBV7-2 and J usage is TRBJ2-1, with 7 bases identical to TRBD1. J gave up 0 bases and V 6 bases, and 5 bases lay outside the gene matches. Germline V gene lookup returns CDR1 SGHTA and CDR2 FQGNSA. The CDR3 consists of 15 residues. CDR3 nucleotide sequence: TGTGCCAGCAGGGTTACAGGGGCCTCCTACAATGAGCAGTTCTTC. The encoded protein is CASRVTGASYNEQFF.

The chain couples TRBV7-9 to TRBJ1-1; 7 bases fit TRBD1. Germline trimming cut 5 bases from V and 5 bases from J; bases unmatched to any gene: 11. The CDR3 contains 15 residues. CDR1 is SEHNR and CDR2 is FQNEAQ in the germline V gene (reference sequence). The CDR3 DNA follows: TGTGCCAGCAGCGTAATAACAGGGGACGGTACTGAAGCTTTCTTT. This translates into CASSVITGDGTEAFF.